The clone carrying this TCR beta chain has a single count. Its antigen is undetermined. Repertoires were generated with immunoSEQ multiplex PCR, while TCRdb's copy carries only in-frame clones and drops some. The sample has 4,500 to 6,000 clones, 76% seen once; the top ten hold 29%. This record comes from a study of chemoradiotherapy in HPV16-positive cancers. Study-wide background: Candidate HPV-specific T-cell clones and common TCR motifs came from functional assays in a couple of HPV16-positive patients.

Regarding the study as a whole: HPV-responsive T-cell expansion during chemoradiotherapy was linked to improved recurrence-free survival in HPV16-positive patients. HPV-specific T cells were functionally defined from only a couple of HPV16-positive patients. During treatment, candidate HPV-specific clones and E7-related motifs expanded in tumor.

V lost 5 bases, J lost 1 base, and 15 bases lay in between. Germline V gene sequence: CDR1 SGHTA, CDR2 FQGNSA. The CDR3 spans 16 residues. The sequence derives from a human donor with HPV-associated anogenital cancer. The gene calls are TRBV7-2 and TRBJ1-5; a possible D gene is TRBD1 (5 bases). This material was obtained from a patient who underwent chemoradiotherapy. As DNA, the CDR3 is TGTGCCAGCAGCCTGCGAGGGACGGTCAGCAATCAGCCCCAGCATTTT. This gives the protein CASSLRGTVSNQPQHF.